This T cell receptor beta chain was found in a study of T cells after yellow fever vaccination. This clonotype appeared many times. Its target is unknown. Findings of the study overall: Boosting was followed by the reappearance of most primary-vaccination clones (around 95% CD4, 85% to 90% CD8).

The germline V gene has CDR1 SEHNR and CDR2 FQNEAQ (reference sequence). V gave up 5 bases and J gave up 11 bases, with 10 bases separating them. This CDR3 is built from 11 residues. One entry per CDR3 protein results from TCRdb running MiXCR on the 5' RACE reads. The data contain 100,000 to 150,000 distinct CDR3 sequences, more than 6% of them singletons. Here the sequenced sample was CD4+ T cells sorted from PBMCs, taken less than 11 days after the first yellow fever vaccination. The chain has TRBV7-9 and TRBJ1-5; D not resolved. This receptor was taken from a man between 18 and 29 years old who received the YFV17D yellow fever vaccine. CDR3 sequence reads: CASSNLKAQHF. DNA for the CDR3: TGTGCCAGCAGCAATCTGAAAGCCCAGCATTTT.